This T cell receptor (beta chain) was found in a study of blood T cell repertoires in COVID-19. Across the whole study: The United States, Italy and Spain provided the acute and convalescent COVID-19 samples.

Data came from immunoSEQ multiplex PCR; TCRdb stores just in-frame clones and leaves some out. The sample lists about 120,000 clones; under 90% were seen once. CDR1 SGHRS and CDR2 YFSETQ come from the germline V gene. V lost 0 bases, J lost 5 bases, and 14 bases lay in between. This CDR3 is 15 amino acids long. The receptor was derived from a man aged 55 to 70 with acute or convalescent COVID-19. The chain combines TRBV5-1 with TRBJ1-1; possibly TRBD1 for D (5 bases). The specimen was peripheral blood. CDR3 residues: CASSLATRAGTEAFF. DNA of the CDR3: TGCGCCAGCAGCTTGGCAACCAGGGCGGGGACTGAAGCTTTCTTT.